This T cell receptor (beta chain) came from a study of Ad26.COV2.S vaccination and SARS-CoV-2 variants. Overall study findings and caveats: Non-spike TCR breadth did not differ much between vaccine and placebo recipients. There was a possibility that the TCR breadth and depth analyses underestimated total T cell responses.

Stated treatment: 19 received Ad26.COV2.S at low or high dose, single or two shots; roughly five received placebo; per-sample allocation not given. Each sample was drawn 63 days after the first injection (of vaccine or placebo). An adult donor aged 18-55 years was enrolled in Boston. Notes on this clone: Its antigen is undetermined.

Profiling relied on immunoSEQ multiplex PCR, and the TCRdb table lists in-frame clones only, not all of them. The table shows about 350,000 clones, with 70% to 90% occurring only once. This clonotype originated in a person aged 18-65 years who received the Ad26.COV2.S COVID-19 vaccine or a placebo. The sequences come from peripheral blood, collected in a trial of Ad26.COV2.S vaccine versus placebo.

CDR3 loop: CASSPLDTQYF. The DNA for the CDR3 is TGTGCCAGCAGCCCCCTAGATACGCAGTATTTT. The chain has TRBV12-3 or TRBV12-4 and TRBJ2-3; D ambiguous. The CDR3 contains 11 residues. V lost 6 bases and J lost 5, with 6 bases in between.